This T cell receptor (beta chain) was recovered during a study of cytomegalovirus exposure and HLA in healthy donors. Clones were read by immunoSEQ multiplex PCR, and TCRdb kept only the in-frame ones, dropping some. Here the sample spans 130,000 to 150,000 clones, around 88% being singletons. Regarding the study as a whole: Across donors, most TCRs were seen rarely, yet some public ones were widespread. A classifier reportedly called cytomegalovirus status with high sensitivity and specificity.

The germline gives CDR1 SGHAT, CDR2 FQNNGV. V lost 5 bases and J lost 8, with 15 bases in between. The CDR3 covers 13 residues. This clone was recorded a few times. Its antigen is still unknown. Sequencing input: PBMCs. This clonotype originated in a woman younger than 35 in good health and CMV-seropositive. The chain joins TRBV11-2 to TRBJ1-2, with no clear D. This chain's CDR3 is CASSQDFGEGYTF. The CDR3 bases are TGTGCCAGCAGCCAGGACTTTGGGGAAGGCTACACCTTC.